The 23 T cell receptor beta chains below all came from one sample that was sequenced in a study of T-cell reconstitution after alpha-beta-depleted transplantation in children (dated by TCRdb to the mid-2010s). To prepare the library, PCR was applied. Sequenced on an Illumina HiSeq 2500. TCR library preparation used molecular barcoding, with unique molecular identifiers applied to normalize quantification of the TCRbeta repertoire. Using fastp at Q25 and MiXCR, TCRdb reprocessed the public reads and kept productive beta chains. Under each unique CDR3 protein, matching rows form one entry showing the most common genes and DNA. The sample profile shows about 500,000 distinct CDR3 sequences; 30% to 35% of them were found once. The ten largest clonotypes hold roughly 2.5% of the sample. Sequencing was performed on PBMCs from the stem cell graft donor, taken from the stem cell graft. The receptors shown here come from a human donor who donated a stem cell graft to a child with aplastic anemia.

This clonotype was counted between two and nine times. The V call is TRBV6-5, the J call TRBJ2-2, with TRBD1 as a possible D gene (6 bases). The CDR3 length is 15 residues. The V end was cut by 3 bases, the J end by 2 bases, with 10 bases between. The germline V gene encodes CDR1 MNHEY and CDR2 SVGAGI. The chain's CDR3 is CASSYLDRNTGELFF. The CDR3 DNA reads as TGTGCCAGCAGTTATCTGGACAGAAACACCGGGGAGCTGTTTTTT.

The V call is TRBV7-8, the J call TRBJ1-6; perhaps TRBD1 as D (5 bases). Germline CDR1 reads SGHVS; CDR2 reads FQNEAQ. V gave up 2 bases and J gave up 6 bases, with 17 bases separating them. The CDR3 spans 17 residues. This CDR3 is CASSLNGAGTFNSPLHF. The CDR3 coding sequence is TGTGCCAGCAGCTTAAATGGGGCAGGGACCTTTAATTCACCCCTCCACTTT.

The rearrangement links TRBV5-1 to TRBJ2-7; TRBD1 or TRBD2 may be the D gene (5 bases each). The CDR3 has 13 residues. Trimming removed 0 bases from V and 3 bases from J, with 7 bases in between. The germline CDR1 and CDR2 sequences are SGHRS and YFSETQ. The CDR3, as DNA: TGCGCCAGCAGCTTGGGGGACGGCTACGAGCAGTACTTC. This sequence encodes CASSLGDGYEQYF.

This clonotype was counted between two and nine times. The J gene is TRBJ2-2, the V gene TRBV5-1, with 8 bases lining up with TRBD1. The CDR3 runs to 14 residues. Germline assignment: CDR1 SGHRS and CDR2 YFSETQ. V lost 3 bases and J lost 5; bases outside the gene matches: 3. The CDR3: CASSSDRGTGELFF. The DNA of the CDR3 is TGCGCCAGCAGCTCCGACAGGGGAACCGGGGAGCTGTTTTTT.

This clonotype has more than one count but fewer than ten. This chain uses TRBV29-1 with TRBJ1-1, with D maybe TRBD1 (5 bases). The V gene lost 7 bases and the J gene lost 2 bases, with 11 bases spanning the gap. CDR1 is SQVTM, CDR2 ANQGSEA, per germline. The CDR3 consists of 12 residues. The CDR3 protein is CSAGLRNTEAFF. CDR3 DNA: TGCAGCGCAGGGTTGAGAAACACTGAAGCTTTCTTT. Variable domain in full (rest from reference TRBV29-1 and TRBJ1-1): SAVISQKPSRDICQRGTSLTIQCQVDSQVTMMFWYRQQPGQSLTLIATANQGSEATYESGFVIDKFPISRPNLTFSTLTVSNMSPEDSSIYLCSAGLRNTEAFFGQGTRLTVV.

The V call is TRBV11-2, the J call TRBJ2-1, with 9 bases lining up with TRBD2. J gave up 1 base and V 1 base, and 8 bases lay outside the gene matches. The CDR3 spans 18 residues. Germline V gene data show CDR1 as SGHAT and CDR2 as FQNNGV. This CDR3 reads CASSLGGSGRGSYNEQFF. The CDR3 DNA follows: TGTGCCAGCAGCTTAGGGGGTAGCGGGAGAGGATCCTACAATGAGCAGTTCTTC.

This clonotype was seen a handful of times. The chain couples TRBV6-1 to TRBJ2-4; D gene uncertain. The CDR3 has 17 amino acids. Germline V gene lookup returns CDR1 MNHNS and CDR2 SASEGT. The V end lost 6 bases, the J end lost 0 bases, and 18 bases lay between the germline ends. Here the CDR3 DNA reads TGTGCCAGCAGCCTCCCCCCGGGTACTCTAGCCAAAAACATTCAGTACTTC. Translated: CASSLPPGTLAKNIQYF.

This sequence joins TRBV19 and TRBJ2-3; D is unresolved. The CDR3 is 13 residues long. The germline V gene has CDR1 LNHDA and CDR2 SQIVND (reference sequence). V was clipped by 6 bases and J by 0 bases, with 7 bases between them. CDR3 coding DNA: TGTGCCAGTAGAGGGCTTAGCACAGATACGCAGTATTTT. Amino acids: CASRGLSTDTQYF.

This chain connects TRBV10-3 to TRBJ2-1; 9 nucleotides match TRBD1. Germline-derived CDR1 and CDR2 are ENHRY and SYGVKD. This CDR3 region has 14 residues. The junction had 4 bases not matched to a gene; V was cut back by 4 bases and J by 6 bases. For the CDR3, the DNA is TGTGCCATCAGTGGGAACAGGGGGCCCAATGAGCAGTTCTTC. It yields the protein CAISGNRGPNEQFF.

The CDR3 DNA reads as TGTGCCGCCCGGGACAGAGACCTCTCTCACACTGAAGCTTTCTTT. Encoded protein: CAARDRDLSHTEAFF. The chain couples TRBV24-1 to TRBJ1-1, with 7 bases lining up with TRBD1. The junction had 15 bases not matched to a gene; V was cut back by 12 bases and J by 3 bases. CDR1 and CDR2 from the germline V gene are KGHDR and SFDVKD. The CDR3 is 15 residues long.

This chain uses TRBV5-6 with TRBJ2-1; 7 bases are shared with TRBD2. Germline trimming cut 4 bases from V and 4 bases from J; bases unmatched to any gene: 5. Per the germline V gene, CDR1 is SGHDT and CDR2 is YYEEEE. This CDR3 is 14 amino acids long. The CDR3 region is CASSLPSGYNEQFF. In DNA, the CDR3 is TGTGCCAGCAGCCTACCTAGCGGATACAATGAGCAGTTCTTC.

In this sample, this clonotype turned up a few times. J is TRBJ1-1 and V is TRBV5-1, with D tentatively TRBD1 (5 bases). This CDR3 has 13 amino acids. The V end was cut by 6 bases, the J end by 6 bases, with 15 bases between. Germline CDR1 reads SGHRS; CDR2 reads YFSETQ. The DNA for the CDR3 is TGCGCCAGCAAACAGGCGGATGGTGCTGAAGCTTTCTTT. It yields the protein CASKQADGAEAFF.

The rearrangement links TRBV11-1 to TRBJ1-4; 9 bases line up with TRBD1. CDR1 is SGHAT and CDR2 is FQDESV in the germline V gene (reference sequence). V lost 6 bases to trimming and J lost 4 bases; unmatched junction nucleotides: 3. The CDR3 length is 14 residues. CDR3 in DNA: TGTGCCAGCAGTTCGACAGGGGGTAATGAAAAACTGTTTTTT. Translated: CASSSTGGNEKLFF.

This clonotype occurred a few times. V and J are TRBV7-2 and TRBJ2-3; TRBD1 is a possible D gene (6 bases). There are 15 residues in the CDR3. Germline lookup yields CDR1 SGHTA and CDR2 FQGNSA. Between the trimmed V and J ends, which lost 5 bases and 1 base, there was a span of 13 bases. The CDR3 loop is CASSERRTGTDTQYF. The CDR3 DNA reads TGTGCCAGCAGCGAGAGGAGGACAGGCACAGATACGCAGTATTTT.

This clonotype was counted only a few times. The chain has TRBV20-1 and TRBJ1-6; D is unresolved. The V and J ends lost 6 bases and 6 bases respectively, with 9 bases between them. Germline CDR1 is DFQATT and CDR2 is SNEGSKA (reference sequence). This CDR3 is built from 12 residues. CDR3 protein: CSAAPSNSPLHF. For the CDR3, the DNA is TGCAGTGCCGCCCCTAGTAATTCACCCCTCCACTTT.

The CDR3 reads CSASLTTGTGFNQPQHF. The DNA for the CDR3 is TGCAGTGCTAGCCTCACCACCGGGACGGGGTTCAATCAGCCCCAGCATTTT. The chain recombines TRBV20-1 with TRBJ1-5; TRBD1 might be the D (5 bases). From germline, CDR1 is DFQATT and CDR2 SNEGSKA (reference sequence). The CDR3 spans 17 residues. The germline V and J ends were trimmed by 3 bases and 3 bases, with 21 bases remaining between them.

The chain employs TRBV29-1 and TRBJ2-1; 12 nucleotides line up with TRBD2. Germline V gene data show CDR1 as SQVTM and CDR2 as ANQGSEA. The CDR3 is 18 residues long. V trimming: 6 bases; J trimming: 2 bases; junction bases outside the gene matches: 14. The CDR3 nucleotides are TGCAGCGTCGATACGGCGACTAGCGGGAGCGGGGCCTACAATGAGCAGTTCTTC. Translation gives CSVDTATSGSGAYNEQFF.

In this sample, this clonotype turned up once. The chain uses TRBV10-3 and TRBJ1-5; maybe TRBD1 (5 bases). This CDR3 has 14 residues. Germline V gives CDR1 ENHRY, CDR2 SYGVKD. Trimming shortened V by 6 bases and J by 2 bases, and 11 bases separated the two germline ends. The CDR3 loop reads CAIRQGEGNQPQHF. The CDR3 nucleotides are TGTGCCATCAGGCAGGGAGAAGGCAATCAGCCCCAGCATTTT.

This chain connects TRBV5-4 to TRBJ2-1; perhaps TRBD2 as D (6 bases). V was cut by 1 base and J by 9 bases, with 11 bases left in between. Germline CDR1 reads SGHNT; CDR2 reads YYREEE (reference sequence). The CDR3 extends over 13 amino acids. The CDR3 DNA is TGTGCCAGCAGCTTGCGGACTATGGCTGAGCAGTTCTTC. It codes for CASSLRTMAEQFF.

The gene calls are TRBV30 and TRBJ2-5; TRBD2 is a possible D gene (6 bases). Germline CDR1 GTSNPN, CDR2 SVGIG (reference sequence). V was shortened by 3 bases and J by 2 bases, with 16 bases between the two germline ends. The CDR3 contains 15 residues. As DNA, the CDR3 is TGTGCCTGGAGCGCCAATAGCGGATCACAAGAGACCCAGTACTTC. Protein sequence: CAWSANSGSQETQYF.

The table lists this clonotype with a count of one. V gene TRBV7-2 combines with J gene TRBJ1-3, with D unclear. V lost 7 bases, J lost 3 bases, and 16 bases lay in between. This CDR3 is built from 15 residues. Germline CDR1 and CDR2: SGHTA and FQGNSA. This CDR3 reads CASTHREMLGNTIYF. CDR3 in DNA: TGTGCCAGCACTCACCGTGAGATGCTTGGAAACACCATATATTTT.

The J gene is TRBJ2-7, the V gene TRBV29-1; 10 nucleotides align to TRBD1. Germline assignment: CDR1 SQVTM and CDR2 ANQGSEA. The CDR3 is 14 residues long. V trimming: 7 bases; J trimming: 4 bases; junction bases outside the gene matches: 10. The chain's CDR3 is CSAVPPGQGYEQYF. CDR3 DNA: TGCAGCGCAGTACCGCCGGGACAGGGGTACGAGCAGTACTTC.

The genes are TRBV20-1 and TRBJ1-5; tentatively, D is TRBD1 (6 bases). The CDR3 contains 13 residues. Trimming pared 4 bases from V and 7 bases from J, leaving 14 bases between. Germline CDR1 DFQATT, CDR2 SNEGSKA (reference sequence). CDR3 sequence (DNA): TGCAGTGCTATCACGGGGGGCGGACAGCCCCAGCATTTT. Amino acids: CSAITGGGQPQHF.